The next 7 T cell receptor beta chains were all read from a single sample in a study of cytomegalovirus exposure and HLA in healthy donors. PCR was performed using 60 Vbeta and 13 Jbeta primers. TCRdb's table, derived via immunoSEQ multiplex PCR, lists solely in-frame clones and lacks some. The data hold some 130,000 clones, with roughly 79% observed a single time. Sequencing was done on a sample of PBMCs. These receptors all stem from a man aged 18-30 years in good health and CMV-seronegative.

The chain recombines TRBV12-5 with TRBJ2-7, with TRBD1 matching 7 bases. Germline CDR1 LGHNT, CDR2 FRNRAP. This CDR3 is 15 amino acids long. After removal of 7 bases from V and 5 bases from J, the junction contained 14 bases not matched to a gene. This CDR3 reads CASAPSTGPWDEQYF. DNA of the CDR3: TGTGCTAGTGCCCCCTCGACAGGGCCCTGGGACGAGCAGTACTTC.

The CDR3, as DNA: TGTGCCAGCAGAAAAACAGGGGTCACACCCTACAATGAGCAGTTCTTC. Translation gives CASRKTGVTPYNEQFF. This chain connects TRBV7-2 to TRBJ2-1; 7 nucleotides align to TRBD1. The V gene's germline CDR1 is SGHTA and CDR2 FQGNSA. The CDR3 spans 16 residues. Trimming at V came to 6 bases and at J to 2 bases, leaving 10 bases not matched to a gene.

The chain couples TRBV7-2 to TRBJ2-7; tentatively, D is TRBD2 (5 bases). CDR3 size: 13 residues. V lost 8 bases and J lost 2, with 13 bases in between. Per the germline V gene, CDR1 is SGHTA and CDR2 is FQGNSA. CDR3 DNA: TGTGCCAGCGAGGGCAGCAAACCCTACGAGCAGTACTTC. It translates to CASEGSKPYEQYF.

This rearrangement joins TRBV4-3 to TRBJ2-7, with D unclear. Germline V lookup: CDR1 LGHNA, CDR2 YSLEER. The CDR3 loop spans 15 amino acids. The V end was cut by 3 bases, the J end by 3 bases, with 15 bases between. As DNA, the CDR3 is TGCGCCAGCAGCCAGCAAGCGCATAGAGGCTACGAGCAGTACTTC. Translation gives CASSQQAHRGYEQYF.

The rearrangement uses TRBV6-1 and TRBJ1-1; D might be TRBD1 (6 bases). Germline-derived CDR1 and CDR2 are MNHNS and SASEGT. This CDR3 contains 13 residues. The germline V and J ends were trimmed by 6 bases and 1 base, with 9 bases remaining between them. CDR3 sequence (DNA): TGTGCCAGCAGCCAGGGACAGAACACTGAAGCTTTCTTT. Translated: CASSQGQNTEAFF.

The rearrangement uses TRBV27 and TRBJ1-2; a possible D gene is TRBD1 (5 bases). The V gene's germline CDR1 is MNHEY and CDR2 SMNVEV (reference sequence). The CDR3 is made up of 13 amino acids. Trimming pared 8 bases from V and 2 bases from J, leaving 12 bases between. CDR3 protein: CASSPQGNYGYTF. The DNA of the CDR3 is TGTGCCAGCTCCCCGCAGGGCAACTATGGCTACACCTTC.

This clone was detected once. The chain joins TRBV7-7 to TRBJ1-6, with TRBD1 identical over 7 bases. CDR1 is SSHAT and CDR2 is FNYEAQ in the germline V gene (reference sequence). This CDR3 comprises 14 residues. V lost 1 base and J lost 10; bases outside the gene matches: 4. Here the CDR3 DNA reads TGTGCCAGCAGCTTAGGGGACAGTTCCTCACCCCTCCACTTT. As protein: CASSLGDSSSPLHF.